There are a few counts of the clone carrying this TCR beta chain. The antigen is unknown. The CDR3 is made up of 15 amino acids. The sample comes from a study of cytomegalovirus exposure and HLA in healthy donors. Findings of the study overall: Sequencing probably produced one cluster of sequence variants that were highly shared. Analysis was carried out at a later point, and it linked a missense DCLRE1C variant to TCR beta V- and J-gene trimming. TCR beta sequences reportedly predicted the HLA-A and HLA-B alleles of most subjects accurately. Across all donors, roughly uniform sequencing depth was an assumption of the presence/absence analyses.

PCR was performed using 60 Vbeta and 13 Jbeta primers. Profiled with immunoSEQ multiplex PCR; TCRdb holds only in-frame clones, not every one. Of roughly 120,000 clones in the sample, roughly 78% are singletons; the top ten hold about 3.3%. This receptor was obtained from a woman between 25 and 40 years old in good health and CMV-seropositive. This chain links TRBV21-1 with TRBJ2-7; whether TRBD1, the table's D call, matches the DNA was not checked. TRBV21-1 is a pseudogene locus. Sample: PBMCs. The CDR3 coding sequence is TGTGCCAGCAGCAAAGGGATACAGGGCCCCTACGAGCAGTACTTC. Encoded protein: CASSKGIQGPYEQYF.